This passage covers 28 T cell receptor beta chains from one sample sequenced in a study of blood T cell repertoires in COVID-19. Profiling relied on immunoSEQ multiplex PCR, and the TCRdb table lists in-frame clones only, not all of them. Seen here are over 90,000 clones, more than 85% observed once, and the top ten hold approximately 2.9%. The sequencing input was peripheral blood. The receptors shown here come from a man between 45 and 60 years old with active or convalescent COVID-19.

This sequence joins TRBV4-2 and TRBJ2-5; D is undetermined. The CDR3 loop spans 13 amino acids. Germline V lookup: CDR1 LGHNA, CDR2 YNFKEQ. The V gene lost 4 bases and the J gene lost 4 bases, with 10 bases spanning the gap. CDR3 nucleotide sequence: TGTGCCAGCAGCCCGAGAGAATCAGAGACCCAGTACTTC. Translating it yields CASSPRESETQYF.

A single count supports this clone. The sample carries other DNA sequences with the same CDR3. The chain carries TRBV15 and TRBJ2-5, with D perhaps TRBD1 (6 bases). Trimming took 5 bases from V and 1 from J, leaving 11 bases between them. Germline V gene sequence: CDR1 LNHNV, CDR2 YYDKDF (reference sequence). The CDR3 runs to 14 residues. The CDR3 nucleotides are TGTGCCACCAGCTCCCGGGACATCCAAGAGACCCAGTACTTC. The encoded protein is CATSSRDIQETQYF.

The chain couples TRBV7-8 to TRBJ1-5; unclear D gene. Germline lookup yields CDR1 SGHVS and CDR2 FQNEAQ. The V gene lost 5 bases and the J gene lost 9 bases, with 17 bases spanning the gap. The CDR3 has 14 amino acids. DNA for the CDR3: TGTGCCAGCAGCGAGGGCCTCCTCGTGGGGCCCCAGCATTTT. It codes for CASSEGLLVGPQHF.

The chain uses TRBV7-8 and TRBJ2-1; 10 bases are shared with TRBD1. The ends lost 3 bases at V and 6 bases at J; junction bases unmatched: 2. CDR1 and CDR2 from the germline V gene are SGHVS and FQNEAQ. The CDR3 has 14 amino acids. CDR3 sequence reads: CASSLGQGRNEQFF. The CDR3 DNA sequence: TGTGCCAGCAGCTTGGGACAGGGGCGCAATGAGCAGTTCTTC.

The chain is built from TRBV3-1 (or the pseudogene TRBV3-2) and TRBJ2-2; D may be TRBD1 (5 bases). The CDR3 consists of 15 residues. V was cut by 1 base and J by 4 bases, with 10 bases left in between. Germline values: CDR1 LGHDT, CDR2 YNNKEL (reference sequence). CDR3 sequence reads: CASSQGGWSTGELFF. The CDR3 DNA reads TGTGCCAGCAGCCAAGGGGGCTGGTCCACCGGGGAGCTGTTTTTT.

CDR3 in DNA: TGTGCCAGCAGTTACTTGACAGGGGGCGCGGAAGATACGCAGTATTTT. Encoded protein: CASSYLTGGAEDTQYF. The chain is built from TRBV6-6 and TRBJ2-3; 10 bases are shared with TRBD1. The trim removed 1 base at V and 5 bases at J, leaving 6 bases unmatched. Germline V gives CDR1 MNHNY, CDR2 SVGAGI (reference sequence). The CDR3 runs 16 residues.

V and J are TRBV7-6 and TRBJ1-1; a possible D gene is TRBD1 (5 bases). Trimming removed 7 bases at V and 4 bases at J, with 13 bases between. This CDR3 is built from 13 residues. Germline assignment: CDR1 SGHVS and CDR2 FNYEAQ. The CDR3 loop reads CASTPGFGTEAFF. CDR3 bases: TGTGCCAGCACCCCAGGGTTTGGCACTGAAGCTTTCTTT.

V is TRBV9 and J is TRBJ2-7; D remains unclear. Trimming pared 2 bases from V and 5 bases from J, leaving 17 bases between. Germline lookup yields CDR1 SGDLS and CDR2 YYNGEE. This CDR3 is 15 amino acids long. CDR3 DNA: TGTGCCAGCAGCGTCGCAAACGTTAGCCCTAACGAGCAGTACTTC. This sequence encodes CASSVANVSPNEQYF. Complete variable domain (other parts from reference TRBV9 and TRBJ2-7): DSGVTQTPKHLITATGQRVTLRCSPRSGDLSVYWYQQSLDQGLQFLIQYYNGEERAKGNILERFSAQQFPDLHSELNLSSLELGDSALYFCASSVANVSPNEQYFGPGTRLTVT.

The CDR3 sequence is CASSGGQGGDIQYF. DNA for the CDR3: TGTGCCAGCAGTGGGGGACAGGGAGGGGACATTCAGTACTTC. This chain joins TRBV2 and TRBJ2-4; 9 nucleotides agree with TRBD1. V was clipped by 4 bases and J by 8 bases; unmatched bases: 6. CDR3 size: 14 residues. CDR1 is SNHLY, CDR2 FYNNEI, per germline.

This clone was recorded once. The gene calls are TRBV3-1 (or the pseudogene TRBV3-2) and TRBJ1-2, with unresolved D. V shed 0 bases and J shed 2 bases, with 4 bases lying between them. Germline lookup yields CDR1 LGHDT and CDR2 YNNKEL (reference sequence). CDR3 length: 13 amino acids. The CDR3 is CASSQDLNYGYTF. CDR3 nucleotide sequence: TGTGCCAGCAGCCAAGATCTCAACTATGGCTACACCTTC.

The chain uses TRBV6-4 and TRBJ2-3, with 12 nucleotides matching TRBD2. V dropped 6 bases and J dropped 3; count of bases not matched to a gene: 1. There are 14 residues in the CDR3. Germline values: CDR1 MRHNA, CDR2 SNTAGT. DNA of the CDR3: TGTGCCAGCAGGACTAGCGGGGGTACAGATACGCAGTATTTT. Protein sequence: CASRTSGGTDTQYF.

This clone was detected once. The chain combines TRBV15 with TRBJ1-5, with 11 bases fitting TRBD1. Germline CDR1 is LNHNV and CDR2 is YYDKDF (reference sequence). The J segment lost 2 bases and the V segment lost 5 bases, leaving 8 bases of the junction unmatched. CDR3 length: 17 amino acids. The CDR3 is CATSVDRGRHGNQPQHF. The CDR3 nucleotides read TGTGCCACCAGCGTGGACAGGGGGCGGCATGGCAATCAGCCCCAGCATTTT.

This chain uses TRBV3-1 (or the pseudogene TRBV3-2) with TRBJ2-3; the D is unclear. Germline values: CDR1 LGHDT, CDR2 YNNKEL (reference sequence). Trimming took 4 bases from V and 3 from J, leaving 20 bases between them. The CDR3 is 17 amino acids. The CDR3 loop is CASSPNYARGATDTQYF. The CDR3 DNA reads TGTGCCAGCAGCCCCAACTATGCCCGAGGAGCAACAGATACGCAGTATTTT.

The chain employs TRBV30 and TRBJ2-5, with D unclear. Trimming took off 5 bases at V and 0 bases at J, with 10 bases between the two ends. Germline V lookup: CDR1 GTSNPN, CDR2 SVGIG (reference sequence). This CDR3 has 13 amino acids. The CDR3 sequence is CAWGPSHQETQYF. Here the CDR3 DNA reads TGTGCCTGGGGGCCAAGCCACCAAGAGACCCAGTACTTC. The full variable domain, completed using reference TRBV30 and TRBJ2-5, is SQTIHQWPATLVQPVGSPLSLECTVEGTSNPNLYWYRQAAGRGLQLLFYSVGIGQISSEVPQNLSASRPQDRQFILSSKKLLLSDSGFYLCAWGPSHQETQYFGPGTRLLVL.

The genes are TRBV10-2 and TRBJ1-6, with D perhaps matching TRBD1 (6 bases). Looked up from germline, CDR1 is WSHSY and CDR2 is SAAADI. This CDR3 region has 14 residues. V was shortened by 7 bases and J by 8 bases, with 15 bases between the two germline ends. CDR3 sequence (DNA): TGCGCCAGCAATTACAGGGATGGAGATTCACCCCTCCACTTT. This encodes CASNYRDGDSPLHF.

The V call is TRBV5-1, the J call TRBJ1-3; 10 nucleotides match TRBD1. This CDR3 region has 20 residues. V shed 0 bases, J shed 0 bases, and the junction held 12 bases outside the gene matches. Germline assignment: CDR1 SGHRS and CDR2 YFSETQ. The CDR3 spells CASSLVLGQGTSSSGNTIYF. CDR3 DNA sequence: TGCGCCAGCAGCTTGGTTTTGGGACAGGGGACTTCCTCCTCTGGAAACACCATATATTTT.

This sequence joins TRBV2 and TRBJ2-3, with TRBD2 identical over 11 bases. This CDR3 is 15 amino acids long. Germline V lookup: CDR1 SNHLY, CDR2 FYNNEI. Trimming took 6 bases from V and 3 from J; bases not matched to a gene: 5. This CDR3 reads CASSPLAGGTDTQYF. The CDR3 nucleotides read TGTGCCAGCAGCCCCCTAGCGGGGGGTACAGATACGCAGTATTTT.

The chain combines TRBV18 with TRBJ2-3; the D is unclear. Looked up from germline, CDR1 is KGHSH and CDR2 is LQKENI. Trimming removed 0 bases from V and 5 bases from J, with 12 bases in between. The CDR3 spans 15 residues. The CDR3 DNA is TGTGCCAGCTCACCACCGTCTAGTTTGGGAGATACGCAGTATTTT. Protein sequence: CASSPPSSLGDTQYF.

The CDR3 sequence: CASSLATGSPLHF. In DNA, the CDR3 is TGTGCCAGCAGCTTAGCGACAGGGTCACCCCTCCACTTT. The chain carries TRBV11-2 and TRBJ1-6, with 7 bases matching TRBD1. From germline, CDR1 is SGHAT and CDR2 FQNNGV. CDR3 length: 13 residues. Germline trimming cut 1 base from V and 10 bases from J; bases unmatched to any gene: 1.

The J gene is TRBJ2-3, the V gene TRBV20-1; tentative D call: TRBD2 (6 bases). V lost 3 bases and J lost 1, with 11 bases in between. The CDR3 sequence is 14 residues long. In germline, CDR1 is DFQATT, CDR2 SNEGSKA (reference sequence). DNA of the CDR3: TGCAGTGCTAGTGTGGGGGGTGGCACAGATACGCAGTATTTT. This gives the protein CSASVGGGTDTQYF.

The chain employs TRBV28 and TRBJ1-5, with 10 nucleotides matching TRBD1. The CDR3 runs 16 residues. Germline V gene sequence: CDR1 MDHEN, CDR2 SYDVKM. Trimming at V came to 7 bases and at J to 5 bases, leaving 11 bases not matched to a gene. CDR3 in amino acids: CASNNLDRGYDQPQHF. The CDR3 DNA reads as TGTGCCAGCAACAATCTGGACAGGGGGTATGATCAGCCCCAGCATTTT.

This clone was seen once. The chain recombines TRBV7-2 with TRBJ1-5, with TRBD1 matching over 8 bases. V shed 1 base, J shed 9 bases, and the junction held 8 bases outside the gene matches. Germline V lookup: CDR1 SGHTA, CDR2 FQGNSA. This CDR3 is 15 amino acids long. CDR3 protein: CASSLDETGARPQHF. CDR3 coding DNA: TGTGCCAGCAGCTTAGACGAGACAGGGGCCCGGCCCCAGCATTTT. The entire variable domain, with the rest obtained from reference TRBV7-2 and TRBJ1-5, is as follows: GAGVSQSPSNKVTEKGKDVELRCDPISGHTALYWYRQSLGQGLEFLIYFQGNSAPDKSGLPSDRFSAERTGGSVSTLTIQRTQQEDSAVYLCASSLDETGARPQHFGDGTRLSIL.

With respect to this clone: This sample also contains other DNA sequences that code for the same CDR3. The gene calls are TRBV28 and TRBJ1-3; a possible D gene is TRBD1 (6 bases). CDR1 is MDHEN, CDR2 SYDVKM, per germline. CDR3 size: 14 residues. V was shortened by 2 bases and J by 2 bases, with 7 bases between the two germline ends. The CDR3 DNA sequence: TGTGCCAGCAGTTTAACAGGGACTGGAAACACCATATATTTT. This translates into CASSLTGTGNTIYF.

The genes are TRBV11-1 and TRBJ2-5; TRBD1 matches 8 bases. The CDR3 runs to 16 residues. With 6 bases clipped from V and 0 bases from J, the junction kept 9 bases outside the gene matches. Germline loops: CDR1 SGHAT, CDR2 FQDESV (reference sequence). This chain's CDR3 is CASSLQGAGYQETQYF. The CDR3 nucleotides read TGTGCCAGCAGTCTTCAGGGGGCGGGGTACCAAGAGACCCAGTACTTC.

The chain carries TRBV5-6 and TRBJ2-5; possibly TRBD2 for D (6 bases). The CDR3 runs 16 residues. Trimming took 4 bases from V and 7 from J, leaving 23 bases between them. Germline V lookup: CDR1 SGHDT, CDR2 YYEEEE. As DNA, the CDR3 is TGTGCCAGCAGCGGCGAGCGAGGCCTTTTGGGAGGGACCCAGTACTTC. It codes for CASSGERGLLGGTQYF.

This chain connects TRBV5-1 to TRBJ2-3, with 7 positions matching TRBD1. Germline V gene sequence: CDR1 SGHRS, CDR2 YFSETQ. The CDR3 is 16 residues long. The junction had 8 bases not matched to a gene; V was cut back by 4 bases and J by 0 bases. CDR3 DNA: TGCGCCAGCAGCGCCCTACGGGACAGCAGCACAGATACGCAGTATTTT. It translates to CASSALRDSSTDTQYF.

The CDR3 protein is CSVAGLGGNEQFF. The CDR3 DNA follows: TGCAGCGTTGCGGGTCTAGGGGGCAATGAGCAGTTCTTC. The V gene is TRBV29-1, the J gene TRBJ2-1; tentatively, D is TRBD1 (6 bases). CDR1 SQVTM and CDR2 ANQGSEA come from the germline V gene. The length of the CDR3 is 13 residues. Deletions cut 4 bases from V and 6 bases from J, with 13 bases between.

The J gene is TRBJ2-5, the V gene TRBV7-9; D uncertain. Germline-derived CDR1 and CDR2 are SEHNR and FQNEAQ (reference sequence). The CDR3 consists of 11 residues. V was trimmed by 5 bases and J by 5 bases, leaving 6 bases between them. The CDR3 loop reads CASSPGETQYF. CDR3 bases: TGTGCCAGCAGCCCCGGGGAGACCCAGTACTTC.